Listed below are T cell receptor beta chains from one sample, sequenced in a study of early stage breast cancer tumors. Produced via immunoSEQ multiplex PCR; TCRdb's table is partial and in-frame only. The profile covers 4,000 to 6,000 clones, with around 72% appearing a single time and less than 30% taken by the ten largest. Specimen: normal breast tissue next to the tumor. All receptors derive from a person in their sixties with breast cancer. Both conserved end residues are part of each CDR3. The D gene is left open where the match is weak. Clone size is shown for a subset of rows, as once, few, many or a class of expanded clone.

few | 12 | - | TRBJ2-1 | TRBV19 | CASGDGYNEQFF | TGTGCCAGCGGGGACGGTTACAATGAGCAGTTCTTC
few | 12 | - | TRBJ2-2 | TRBV10-3 | CAITHSTGELFF | TGTGCCATCACCCATAGCACCGGGGAGCTGTTTTTT
- | 15 | - | TRBJ2-7 | TRBV7-2 | CASSLDRSTTYEQYF | TGTGCCAGCAGCTTAGACAGGTCAACTACCTACGAGCAGTACTTC
- | 14 | TRBD2 | TRBJ2-7 | TRBV27 | CASSLAGGPNEQYF | TGTGCCAGCAGTTTAGCGGGAGGTCCCAATGAGCAGTACTTC
once | 20 | TRBD2 | TRBJ2-3 | TRBV5-4 | CASSPLGNTAGGRAADTQYF | TGTGCCAGCAGCCCACTTGGTAATACGGCGGGGGGGAGGGCCGCAGATACGCAGTATTTT
- | 14 | TRBD2 | TRBJ2-1 | TRBV9 | CASSREGLNNEQFF | TGTGCCAGCAGCAGAGAGGGACTAAACAATGAGCAGTTCTTC
- | 14 | - | TRBJ1-2 | TRBV7-3 | CASRDPGADYGYTF | TGTGCCAGCAGGGACCCCGGGGCGGATTATGGCTACACCTTC
few | 15 | - | TRBJ1-6 | TRBV27 | CASSQRALENSPLHF | TGTGCCAGCAGTCAACGGGCCCTGGAAAATTCACCCCTCCACTTT
- | 14 | - | TRBJ1-5 | TRBV6-5 | CASSFADSNQPQHF | TGTGCCAGCAGTTTTGCTGATAGCAATCAGCCCCAGCATTTT
- | 13 | - | TRBJ2-7 | TRBV7-9 | CASSFQGSYEQYF | TGTGCCAGCAGCTTTCAGGGATCCTACGAGCAGTACTTC
- | 16 | - | TRBJ2-1 | TRBV27 | CASSPLDYGGHNEQFF | TGTGCCAGCAGTCCACTGGACTACGGAGGGCACAATGAGCAGTTCTTC
- | 14 | TRBD2 | TRBJ2-1 | TRBV5-6 | CASSLAGGPNEQFF | TGTGCCAGCAGCTTGGCGGGGGGGCCCAATGAGCAGTTCTTC
- | 14 | - | TRBJ2-7 | TRBV30 | CAWSVSGSSYEQYF | TGTGCCTGGAGTGTTTCAGGGAGCTCCTACGAGCAGTACTTC
- | 15 | TRBD2 | TRBJ2-1 | TRBV6-5 | CASSYRLAGGNEQFF | TGTGCCAGCAGTTATAGACTAGCGGGAGGAAATGAGCAGTTCTTC
few | 14 | TRBD1 | TRBJ2-3 | TRBV6-6 | CASQPRGLIDTQYF | TGTGCCAGCCAACCCAGGGGGCTTATAGATACGCAGTATTTT
- | 15 | - | TRBJ2-1 | TRBV6-7 | CASSYLGGPMDEQFF | TGTGCCAGCAGTTACTTGGGGGGGCCGATGGATGAGCAGTTCTTC
- | 14 | - | TRBJ2-5 | TRBV5-1 | CASTERPSQETQYF | TGCGCCAGCACCGAAAGACCCTCCCAAGAGACCCAGTACTTC
- | 15 | TRBD1 | TRBJ2-3 | TRBV5-1 | CASSPGTGGGDTQYF | TGCGCCAGCAGCCCCGGGACAGGGGGCGGTGATACGCAGTATTTT
- | 15 | - | TRBJ2-1 | TRBV9 | CASSEQGGIYNEQFF | TGTGCCAGCAGCGAGCAGGGGGGGATCTACAATGAGCAGTTCTTC
few | 15 | - | TRBJ2-2 | TRBV5-1 | CASSSGELNTGELFF | TGCGCCAGCAGCTCGGGGGAACTCAACACCGGGGAGCTGTTTTTT
- | 12 | - | TRBJ2-3 | TRBV10-3 | CAISTASDTQYF | TGTGCCATCAGCACGGCCTCCGATACGCAGTATTTT
- | 15 | - | TRBJ1-2 | TRBV29-1 | CSASDPRLFNYGYTF | TGCAGCGCCTCAGATCCAAGGCTGTTTAACTATGGCTACACCTTC
- | 14 | TRBD1 | TRBJ1-1 | TRBV5-4 | CASRPGQGDTEAFF | TGTGCCAGCAGACCTGGACAGGGCGACACTGAAGCTTTCTTT
- | 15 | - | TRBJ1-4 | TRBV19 | CASSTLGATNEKLFF | TGTGCCAGTAGTACCCTCGGTGCAACTAATGAAAAACTGTTTTTT
- | 13 | - | TRBJ1-5 | TRBV19 | CASSTSGVQPQHF | -
few | 15 | TRBD2 | TRBJ2-3 | TRBV6-5 | CASSLLAASTDTQYF | TGTGCCAGCAGTTTGCTAGCGGCTAGCACAGATACGCAGTATTTT
few | 12 | - | TRBJ2-5 | TRBV29-1 | CSAWGGGETQYF | TGCAGCGCCTGGGGAGGGGGGGAGACCCAGTACTTC
few | 12 | - | TRBJ1-4 | TRBV10-3 | CAIAEVREKLFF | TGTGCCATTGCAGAGGTGAGGGAAAAACTGTTTTTT
- | 12 | - | TRBJ1-1 | TRBV13 | CASNLGSTEAFF | TGTGCCAGCAACTTAGGGAGTACTGAAGCTTTCTTT
once | 16 | - | TRBJ1-2 | TRBV6-6 | CASSYEAGTGDYGYTF | TGTGCCAGCAGTTACGAGGCGGGCACTGGGGACTATGGCTACACCTTC
- | 16 | TRBD2 | TRBJ2-3 | TRBV7-9 | CASSPITGGPTDTQYF | TGTGCCAGCAGCCCCATCACGGGGGGGCCCACAGATACGCAGTATTTT
- | 14 | - | TRBJ1-4 | TRBV5-1 | CASSLAGGDEKLFF | TGCGCCAGCAGCTTGGCCGGGGGAGATGAAAAACTGTTTTTT
- | 15 | - | TRBJ2-7 | TRBV29-1 | CSVSLLGDSSYEQYF | TGCAGCGTTTCCCTCTTGGGGGACTCTTCCTACGAGCAGTACTTC
- | 13 | - | TRBJ2-7 | TRBV11-2 | CASSTLQGDEQYF | TGTGCCAGCAGCACCTTACAGGGAGACGAGCAGTACTTC
- | 16 | - | TRBJ2-5 | TRBV25-1 | CASTPLSAPTQETQYF | TGTGCCAGCACTCCACTTTCCGCCCCCACCCAAGAGACCCAGTACTTC
- | 16 | - | TRBJ1-3 | TRBV4-2 | CASSQAGGSSGNTIYF | TGTGCCAGCAGCCAAGCGGGGGGGAGCTCTGGAAACACCATATATTTT
- | 13 | - | TRBJ2-1 | TRBV9 | CASSVLSLSEQFF | TGTGCCAGCAGCGTACTAAGTTTAAGCGAGCAGTTCTTC
- | 12 | - | TRBJ2-5 | TRBV5-6 | CASSPGVETQYF | TGTGCCAGCAGCCCCGGGGTGGAGACCCAGTACTTC
medium-sized | 15 | TRBD2 | TRBJ2-5 | TRBV6-5 | CASRGIAGGEETQYF | TGTGCCAGCAGGGGGATAGCGGGAGGGGAAGAGACCCAGTACTTC
- | 16 | - | TRBJ1-3 | TRBV2 | CASKMQGSLSGNTIYF | TGTGCCAGCAAGATGCAGGGGAGTTTGTCTGGAAACACCATATATTTT